This T cell receptor beta chain stems from a study of blood T cell repertoires in COVID-19. Study at large: Donors in the United States, Italy and Spain gave samples during acute or convalescent COVID-19. PBMCs, B-cell-depleted T cells, or T cells were the source of the cDNA or gDNA that made up the material.

CDR3 length: 13 residues. Germline V gene sequence: CDR1 GTSNPN, CDR2 SVGIG (reference sequence). The trim removed 4 bases at V and 4 bases at J, leaving 4 bases unmatched. In the original processing: The authors estimated nucleated cell counts from reference gene primer amplification. The assay was immunoSEQ multiplex PCR, and TCRdb's table has in-frame clones only and misses some. That table supplies the V and J calls and clone size; D and trimming were determined from the DNA. The data contain about 210,000 clones, about 92% of them singletons. The material sequenced was peripheral blood. This receptor was identified in a man aged 25 to 45 with acute or convalescent COVID-19. The gene calls are TRBV30 and TRBJ2-1, with 7 positions matching TRBD1. The CDR3 sequence is CAWNGQVYNEQFF. The CDR3 DNA is TGTGCCTGGAATGGACAGGTATACAATGAGCAGTTCTTC.